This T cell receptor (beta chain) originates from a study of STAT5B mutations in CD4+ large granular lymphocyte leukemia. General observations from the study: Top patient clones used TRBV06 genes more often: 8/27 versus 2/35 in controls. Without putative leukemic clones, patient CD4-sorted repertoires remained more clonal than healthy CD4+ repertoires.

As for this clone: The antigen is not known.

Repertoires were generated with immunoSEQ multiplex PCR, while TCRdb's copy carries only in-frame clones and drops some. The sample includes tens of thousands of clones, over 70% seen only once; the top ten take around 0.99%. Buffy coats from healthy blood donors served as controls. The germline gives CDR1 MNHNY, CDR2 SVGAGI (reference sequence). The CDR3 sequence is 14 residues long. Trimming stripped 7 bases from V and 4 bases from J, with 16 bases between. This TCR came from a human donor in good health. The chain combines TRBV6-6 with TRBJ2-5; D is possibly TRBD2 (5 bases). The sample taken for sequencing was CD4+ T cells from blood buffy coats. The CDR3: CASTNAGVRETQYF. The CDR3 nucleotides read TGTGCCAGCACCAACGCGGGCGTTCGAGAGACCCAGTACTTC.